This T cell receptor beta chain was sequenced during a study of shared clonotypes between healthy human individuals. The sequencing of unsorted PBMC DNA took place on ten immunoSEQ deep assay plates. Profiling relied on immunoSEQ multiplex PCR, and the TCRdb table lists in-frame clones only, not all of them. The sample holds about half a million clones, about 74% seen once. The germline CDR1 and CDR2 sequences are MNHEY and SMNVEV (reference sequence). The CDR3 spans 16 residues. With V trimmed by 5 bases and J by 7 bases, 13 bases remained unmatched. Donors were healthy HIV-negative adults without recent acute infections or vaccinations. This clone was recorded a few times.

The source of this sequence is a woman aged 40 to 50 in good health. Some clones in this sample may be carry-over from other donors' samples. The sequenced sample consisted of PBMCs. The chain carries TRBV27 and TRBJ2-7; 11 nucleotides match TRBD2. The CDR3 DNA sequence: TGTGCCAGCAGTCCCGGTAGCGGGAGGGGAGTTTTGGAGCAGTACTTC. Its protein product is CASSPGSGRGVLEQYF.